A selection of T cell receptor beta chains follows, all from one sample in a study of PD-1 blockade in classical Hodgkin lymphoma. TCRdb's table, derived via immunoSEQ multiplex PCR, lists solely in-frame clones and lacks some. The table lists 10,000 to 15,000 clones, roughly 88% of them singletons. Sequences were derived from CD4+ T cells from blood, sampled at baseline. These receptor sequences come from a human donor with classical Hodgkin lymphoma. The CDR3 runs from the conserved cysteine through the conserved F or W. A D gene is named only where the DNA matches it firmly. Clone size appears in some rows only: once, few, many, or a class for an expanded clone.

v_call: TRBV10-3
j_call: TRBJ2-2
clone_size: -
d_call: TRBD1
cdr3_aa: CASMDRESPGELFF
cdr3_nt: TGTGCCTCCATGGACAGGGAATCTCCCGGGGAGCTGTTTTTT

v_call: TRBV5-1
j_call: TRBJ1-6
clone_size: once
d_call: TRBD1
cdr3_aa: CASSLAGQGNSPLHF
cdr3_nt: TGCGCCAGCAGCTTGGCGGGACAGGGGAATTCACCCCTCCACTTT

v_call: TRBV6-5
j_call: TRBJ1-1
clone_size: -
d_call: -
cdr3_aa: CASSRAVNTEAFF
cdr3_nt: TGTGCCAGCAGTCGGGCGGTGAACACTGAAGCTTTCTTT

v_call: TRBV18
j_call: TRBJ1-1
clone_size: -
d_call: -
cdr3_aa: CASSRRDNLNTEAFF
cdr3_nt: TGTGCCAGCTCACGAAGGGACAATCTGAACACTGAAGCTTTCTTT

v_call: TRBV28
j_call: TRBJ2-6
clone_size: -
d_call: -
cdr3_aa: CASGGTASGANVLTF
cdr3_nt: TGTGCCAGCGGCGGGACGGCCTCTGGGGCCAACGTCCTGACTTTC

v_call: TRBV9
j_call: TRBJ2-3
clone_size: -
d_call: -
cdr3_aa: CASSVERYTDTQYF
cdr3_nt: TGTGCCAGCAGCGTAGAGCGGTACACAGATACGCAGTATTTT

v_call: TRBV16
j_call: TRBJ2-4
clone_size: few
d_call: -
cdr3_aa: CASSQRLLAKNIQYF
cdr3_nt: TGTGCCAGCAGCCAGAGGTTGTTAGCCAAAAACATTCAGTACTTC

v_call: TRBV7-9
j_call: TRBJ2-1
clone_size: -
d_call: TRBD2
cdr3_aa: CASSGRGLAGLNEQFF
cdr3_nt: TGTGCCAGCAGCGGACGGGGACTAGCGGGGCTTAATGAGCAGTTCTTC

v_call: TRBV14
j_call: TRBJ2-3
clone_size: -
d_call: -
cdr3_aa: CASSQGATNHLADTQYF
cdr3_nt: TGTGCCAGCAGCCAAGGGGCGACTAACCACCTGGCAGATACGCAGTATTTT

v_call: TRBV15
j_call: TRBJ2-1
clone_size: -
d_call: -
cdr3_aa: CATSRVSANEQFF
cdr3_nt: TGTGCCACCAGCAGAGTTTCGGCAAATGAGCAGTTCTTC

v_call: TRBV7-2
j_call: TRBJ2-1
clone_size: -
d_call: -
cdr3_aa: CASSLDRGSYNEQFF
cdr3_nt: TGTGCCAGCAGCTTGGACAGAGGCTCCTACAATGAGCAGTTCTTC

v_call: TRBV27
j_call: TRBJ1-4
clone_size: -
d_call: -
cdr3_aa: CASSLLGPGEKLFF
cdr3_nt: TGTGCCAGCAGTTTACTGGGGCCCGGTGAAAAACTGTTTTTT

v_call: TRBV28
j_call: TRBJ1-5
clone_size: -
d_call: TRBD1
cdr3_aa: CASNRGTDYSNQPQHF
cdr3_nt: TGTGCCAGCAACAGAGGGACAGATTATAGCAATCAGCCCCAGCATTTT

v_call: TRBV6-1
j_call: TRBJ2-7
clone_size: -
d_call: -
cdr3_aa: CASLTRLGSSYEQYF
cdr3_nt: TGTGCCAGCCTTACAAGACTAGGGTCCTCCTACGAGCAGTACTTC

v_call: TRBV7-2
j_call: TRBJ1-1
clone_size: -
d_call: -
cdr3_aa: CASSPRATYTEAFF
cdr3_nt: TGTGCCAGCAGCCCCAGAGCCACTTACACTGAAGCTTTCTTT

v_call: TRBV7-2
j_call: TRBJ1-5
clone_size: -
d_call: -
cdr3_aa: CASSLVGQGNQPQHF
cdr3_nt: TGTGCCAGCAGCTTAGTAGGTCAGGGCAATCAGCCCCAGCATTTT

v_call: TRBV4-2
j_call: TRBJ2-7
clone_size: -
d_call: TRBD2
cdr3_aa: CASSQDLAGAYEQYF
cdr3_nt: TGTGCCAGCAGCCAAGATTTAGCGGGAGCCTACGAGCAGTACTTC

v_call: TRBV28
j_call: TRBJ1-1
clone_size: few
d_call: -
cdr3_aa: CASSALVGAFF
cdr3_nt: TGTGCCAGCAGTGCTTTGGTAGGAGCTTTCTTT

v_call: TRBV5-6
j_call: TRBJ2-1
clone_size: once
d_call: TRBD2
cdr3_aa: CASSFGGRWNEQFF
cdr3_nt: TGTGCCAGCAGCTTTGGCGGGAGATGGAATGAGCAGTTCTTC

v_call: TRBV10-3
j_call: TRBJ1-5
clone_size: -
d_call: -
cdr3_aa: CAISESRVQPQHF
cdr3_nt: TGTGCCATCAGTGAGTCACGGGTTCAGCCCCAGCATTTT

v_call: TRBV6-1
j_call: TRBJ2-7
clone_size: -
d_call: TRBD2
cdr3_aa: CASSELAGGAYEQYF
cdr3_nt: TGTGCCAGCAGTGAGTTAGCGGGAGGGGCTTACGAGCAGTACTTC

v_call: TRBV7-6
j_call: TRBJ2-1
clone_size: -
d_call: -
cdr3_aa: CASSLAGAINEQFF
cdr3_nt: TGTGCCAGCAGCTTAGCGGGGGCTATCAATGAGCAGTTCTTC

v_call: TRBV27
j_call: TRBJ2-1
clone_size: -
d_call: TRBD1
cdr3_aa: CASSFRDRVAYLF
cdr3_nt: TGTGCCAGCAGTTTCCGGGACAGGGTCGCCTACCTCTTC

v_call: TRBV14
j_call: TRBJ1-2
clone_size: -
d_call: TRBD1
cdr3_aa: CASSQGTGAINYGYTF
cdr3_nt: TGTGCCAGCAGCCAAGGGACAGGGGCTATCAACTATGGCTACACCTTC

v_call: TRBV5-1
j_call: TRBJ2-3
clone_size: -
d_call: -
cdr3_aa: CASSLAGLELDTQYF
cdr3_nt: TGCGCCAGCAGCTTGGCTGGGTTGGAACTGGATACGCAGTATTTT

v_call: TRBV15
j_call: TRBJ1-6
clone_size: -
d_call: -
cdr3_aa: CATSNRATGSPLHF
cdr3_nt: TGTGCCACCAGTAATCGAGCAACCGGTTCACCCCTCCACTTT

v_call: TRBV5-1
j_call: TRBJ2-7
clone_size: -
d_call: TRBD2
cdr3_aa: CASSPGLAGTYEQYF
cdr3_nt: TGCGCCAGCAGCCCCGGACTAGCGGGAACCTACGAGCAGTACTTC

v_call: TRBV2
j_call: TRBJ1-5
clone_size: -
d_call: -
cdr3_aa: CASSGTGTGNQPQHF
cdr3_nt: TGTGCCAGCAGTGGAACAGGGACGGGCAATCAGCCCCAGCATTTT

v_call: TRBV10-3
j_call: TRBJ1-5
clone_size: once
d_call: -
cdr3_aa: CAISESGGLGQPQHF
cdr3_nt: TGTGCCATCAGTGAGTCGGGGGGATTGGGGCAGCCCCAGCATTTT

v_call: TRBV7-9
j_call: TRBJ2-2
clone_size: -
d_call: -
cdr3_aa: CASSLTSDTGELFF
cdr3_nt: TGTGCCAGCAGCCTAACTAGTGACACCGGGGAGCTGTTTTTT

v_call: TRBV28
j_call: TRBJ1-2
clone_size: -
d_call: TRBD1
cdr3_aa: CASSFLPLQGVEGGYTF
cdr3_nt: TGTGCCAGCAGTTTTCTTCCCTTACAGGGGGTGGAGGGCGGCTACACCTTC

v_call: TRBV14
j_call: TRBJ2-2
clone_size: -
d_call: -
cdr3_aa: CASSQSIPGELFF
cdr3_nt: TGTGCCAGCAGCCAATCAATTCCTGGGGAGCTGTTTTTT

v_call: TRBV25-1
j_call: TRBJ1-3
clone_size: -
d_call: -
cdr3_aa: CASSEYSRGTGNTIYF
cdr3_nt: TGTGCCAGCAGTGAATATAGTCGGGGGACTGGAAACACCATATATTTT

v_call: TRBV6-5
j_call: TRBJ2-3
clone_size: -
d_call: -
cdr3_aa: CATRGGHPDTQYF
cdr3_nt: TGTGCCACCAGGGGTGGCCACCCAGATACGCAGTATTTT

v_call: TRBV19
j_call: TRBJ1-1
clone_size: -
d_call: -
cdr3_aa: CASSTNREAEAFF
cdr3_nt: TGTGCCAGTAGTACAAACAGGGAGGCTGAAGCTTTCTTT

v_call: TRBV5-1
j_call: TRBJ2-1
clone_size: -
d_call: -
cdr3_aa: CASSFSMSNEQFF
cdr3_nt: TGCGCCAGCAGCTTCAGCATGTCCAATGAGCAGTTCTTC

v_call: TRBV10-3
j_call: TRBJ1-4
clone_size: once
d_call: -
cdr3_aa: CAISGAGGTNEKLFF
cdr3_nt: TGTGCCATCAGTGGGGCTGGAGGAACTAATGAAAAACTGTTTTTT